One sample yielded the 22 T cell receptor beta chains listed below, sequenced in a study of CD8 T cells in Susac syndrome. Random-hexamer reverse transcription was applied to roughly 0.5 to 1 ug RNA. MiXCR, applied by TCRdb to the immunoSEQ multiplex PCR reads, yields one record per CDR3 protein. In the table there are about 180,000 distinct CDR3 sequences, almost 96% of which are singletons. Sequenced material: CD4+ T cells from PBMCs. These receptors were taken from a human donor with multiple sclerosis.

V and J are TRBV30 and TRBJ1-2; D is undetermined. CDR1 GTSNPN and CDR2 SVGIG come from the germline V gene (reference sequence). V was cut by 7 bases and J by 2 bases, with 8 bases left in between. CDR3 length: 11 amino acids. CDR3 region: CALDRNYGYTF. CDR3 bases: TGTGCCTTAGACCGAAACTATGGCTACACCTTC.

The chain carries TRBV30 and TRBJ2-6; D call uncertain. The germline V gene encodes CDR1 GTSNPN and CDR2 SVGIG (reference sequence). The germline V and J ends were trimmed by 5 bases and 4 bases, with 9 bases remaining between them. This CDR3 is built from 13 residues. The CDR3 DNA reads TGTGCCTGGCAGGTCCACGGGGCCAACGTCCTGACTTTC. Encoded protein: CAWQVHGANVLTF.

This chain connects TRBV27 to TRBJ1-2; the D gene is possibly TRBD1 (5 bases). Germline V CDR1 and CDR2: MNHEY, SMNVEV (reference sequence). The CDR3 is 14 amino acids. The V gene lost 8 bases and the J gene lost 4 bases, with 17 bases spanning the gap. The CDR3 DNA follows: TGTGCCAGCTCCCCACGGGCAGGGCCCTATGGCTACACCTTC. It yields the protein CASSPRAGPYGYTF.

The V call is TRBV12-3 or TRBV12-4, the J call TRBJ1-6; D uncertain. V was cut by 6 bases and J by 7 bases, with 4 bases left in between. The CDR3 totals 11 residues. CDR3 bases: TGTGCCAGCAGGCAGAATTCACCCCTCCACTTT. It yields the protein CASRQNSPLHF.

The rearrangement links TRBV4-2 to TRBJ2-7; TRBD1 might be the D (6 bases). Trimming pared 4 bases from V and 1 base from J, leaving 14 bases between. CDR3 size: 15 residues. The germline V gene has CDR1 LGHNA and CDR2 YNFKEQ. DNA of the CDR3: TGTGCCAGCAGCCTCGGACAGCTTGATTCCTACGAGCAGTACTTC. It is translated as CASSLGQLDSYEQYF.

The J gene is TRBJ2-2, the V gene TRBV6-2 or TRBV6-3; D not certain. Trimming removed 5 bases from V and 6 bases from J, with 10 bases in between. Germline CDR1 is MNHEY and CDR2 is SVGEGT. This CDR3 spans 13 amino acids. CDR3 amino acids: CASSPLLAGELFF. The CDR3 DNA follows: TGTGCCAGCAGTCCCCTCCTCGCCGGGGAGCTGTTTTTT.

V gene TRBV18 combines with J gene TRBJ2-1, with no clear D. This CDR3 is 15 amino acids long. Trimming cost V 0 bases and J 8 bases, with 14 bases left between them. The germline V gene encodes CDR1 KGHSH and CDR2 LQKENI. In DNA form, the CDR3 reads TGTGCCAGCTCACCACCGTCATCAGTTCACGATGAGCAGTTCTTC. Protein: CASSPPSSVHDEQFF.

The chain is built from TRBV5-8 and TRBJ2-2, with D unclear. The germline gives CDR1 SGHTS, CDR2 YDEGEE. Trimming stripped 1 base from V and 8 bases from J, with 3 bases between. CDR3 length: 11 residues. The CDR3 is CASSLNGELFF. CDR3 nucleotide sequence: TGTGCCAGCAGCTTGAATGGGGAGCTGTTTTTT.

This rearrangement joins TRBV20-1 to TRBJ2-3; D is unresolved. V shed 6 bases and J shed 2 bases, with 15 bases lying between them. Per germline, CDR1 DFQATT and CDR2 SNEGSKA (reference sequence). This CDR3 region has 14 residues. DNA of the CDR3: TGCAGTGCAGGCGGCGGCGGAGTCACAGATACGCAGTATTTT. This sequence encodes CSAGGGGVTDTQYF.

The V gene is TRBV30, the J gene TRBJ2-3; D possibly corresponds to TRBD1 (6 bases). V gave up 7 bases and J gave up 11 bases, with 16 bases separating them. The V gene's germline CDR1 is GTSNPN and CDR2 SVGIG (reference sequence). The CDR3 spans 11 residues. The DNA of the CDR3 is TGTGCCTACCGGAGAGGGGGTGAGCAGTATTTT. Protein: CAYRRGGEQYF.

V is TRBV12-3 or TRBV12-4 and J is TRBJ1-5; D is perhaps TRBD1 (5 bases). The CDR3 sequence is 14 residues long. V dropped 6 bases and J dropped 3 bases, with 12 bases sitting between them. CDR3 DNA: TGTGCCAGCAGCAACACAGGTCTCAATCAGCCCCAGCATTTT. This sequence encodes CASSNTGLNQPQHF.

The chain uses TRBV27 and TRBJ1-2; D is unresolved. CDR1 is MNHEY, CDR2 SMNVEV, per germline (reference sequence). This CDR3 is 13 amino acids long. Trimming stripped 4 bases from V and 2 bases from J, with 8 bases between. The DNA of the CDR3 is TGTGCCAGCAGTTCTGGCAGAAACTATGGCTACACCTTC. It encodes CASSSGRNYGYTF.

Remarks on this clonotype: The junction departs from the called germline gene at one end, perhaps through a read error. V usage is TRBV29-1 and J usage is TRBJ2-1, with TRBD2 as a possible D gene (7 bases). Looked up from germline, CDR1 is SQVTM and CDR2 is ANQGSEA. The CDR3 is 12 residues long. The CDR3 sequence: CSVGGRINGQFF. Written as DNA, the CDR3 is TGCAGCGTCGGGGGGCGGATCAATGGGCAGTTCTTC.

The chain is built from TRBV30 and TRBJ1-1; D remains ambiguous. The CDR3 totals 12 residues. V gave up 5 bases and J gave up 4 bases, with 11 bases separating them. Germline CDR1 GTSNPN, CDR2 SVGIG (reference sequence). The CDR3 protein is CAWHQTITEAFF. The CDR3 DNA reads as TGTGCCTGGCATCAGACTATCACTGAAGCTTTCTTT.

This chain connects TRBV12-5 to TRBJ2-7; no clear D gene. This CDR3 spans 14 amino acids. CDR1 and CDR2 (germline): LGHNT, FRNRAP. V was cut by 4 bases and J by 2 bases, with 12 bases left in between. Here the CDR3 DNA reads TGTGCTAGTGGTTCCCCAGCTGGTCCCTACGAGCAGTACTTC. Protein sequence: CASGSPAGPYEQYF.

J is TRBJ2-1 and V is TRBV7-9; 10 bases line up with TRBD2. The CDR3 loop spans 17 amino acids. Unmatched junction bases numbered 6, after V lost 1 base and J lost 3 bases. CDR1 and CDR2 from the germline V gene are SEHNR and FQNEAQ (reference sequence). The CDR3 nucleotides are TGTGCCAGCAGCTTAGGTACCCTAGCGGGGGACTACAATGAGCAGTTCTTC. Translated: CASSLGTLAGDYNEQFF.

The V gene is TRBV3-1, the J gene TRBJ1-4, with D uncertain. CDR3 size: 13 residues. The V end lost 0 bases, the J end lost 7 bases, and 6 bases lay between the germline ends. CDR1 is LGHDT and CDR2 is YNNKEL in the germline V gene (reference sequence). CDR3 residues: CASSQEFGEKLFF. The CDR3 DNA is TGTGCCAGCAGCCAAGAATTTGGTGAAAAACTGTTTTTT.

This clonotype was seen only a few times. The chain uses TRBV30 and TRBJ1-5, with D hard to call. Per the germline V gene, CDR1 is GTSNPN and CDR2 is SVGIG (reference sequence). This CDR3 comprises 13 residues. Trimming took 0 bases from V and 2 from J, leaving 5 bases between them. The CDR3 DNA reads TGTGCCTGGAGTGTCTCAGGCAATCAGCCCCAGCATTTT. It specifies CAWSVSGNQPQHF.

The chain employs TRBV5-1 and TRBJ2-1; D possibly corresponds to TRBD1 (6 bases). This CDR3 spans 14 amino acids. Germline V gives CDR1 SGHRS, CDR2 YFSETQ. The germline V and J ends were trimmed by 4 bases and 5 bases, with 13 bases remaining between them. DNA for the CDR3: TGCGCCAGCAGCCCAACAAACAGGGACAATGAGCAGTTCTTC. Translating it yields CASSPTNRDNEQFF.

This chain links TRBV5-4 with TRBJ2-1; 8 positions agree with TRBD2. CDR3 length: 15 amino acids. The ends lost 6 bases at V and 5 bases at J; junction bases unmatched: 10. Germline V gene lookup returns CDR1 SGHNT and CDR2 YYREEE (reference sequence). As DNA, the CDR3 is TGTGCCAGCAAACCGGGGGGGACGGAAAACAATGAGCAGTTCTTC. Translated, it gives CASKPGGTENNEQFF.

The rearrangement uses TRBV15 and TRBJ1-2; 7 nucleotides align to TRBD1. The CDR3 totals 15 residues. The V gene end was trimmed by 1 base and the J gene end by 6 bases; junction bases not matched to a gene: 8. CDR1 LNHNV and CDR2 YYDKDF come from the germline V gene (reference sequence). The CDR3 here is CATSRVFTGANGYTF. As DNA, the CDR3 is TGTGCCACCAGCAGAGTTTTTACAGGGGCGAATGGCTACACCTTC.

The chain joins TRBV28 to TRBJ1-1; no definite D call. Trimming pared 3 bases from V and 0 bases from J, leaving 8 bases between. Germline V gene lookup returns CDR1 MDHEN and CDR2 SYDVKM. The CDR3 is made up of 14 amino acids. CDR3 region: CASSLGSLNTEAFF. CDR3 bases: TGTGCCAGCAGTTTGGGCAGTTTGAACACTGAAGCTTTCTTT.